The rows below give T cell receptor beta chains drawn from one sample of a study of T cell responses to AZD1222 COVID-19 vaccine. Method: immunoSEQ multiplex PCR; TCRdb's copy keeps in-frame clones and lacks some. This repertoire shows about 170,000 clones, approximately 95% found once; its top ten account for around 3.8%. The sequenced sample was peripheral blood, obtained on day 0 of AZD1222 vaccination. The receptor source for this set is an adult in good health. Both conserved end residues are part of each CDR3. Fields, in order: V gene, D gene, CDR3 length, J gene, clone size, CDR3 protein, CDR3 DNA. D genes are given only for firm matches. Size is omitted from some rows. Given values are once, few, many or a class for expanded clones.

TRBV5-6	NA	11	TRBJ1-2	NA	CASRFVSGYTF	TGTGCCAGCAGGTTCGTCTCTGGCTACACCTTC
TRBV19	NA	17	TRBJ2-6	NA	CASSRDKVLSGANVLTF	TGTGCCAGTAGCCGGGATAAAGTACTCTCTGGGGCCAACGTCCTGACTTTC
TRBV10-2	NA	15	TRBJ1-4	NA	CASSESGRRSEKLFF	TGCGCCAGCAGTGAGTCTGGCAGACGATCTGAAAAACTGTTTTTT
TRBV25-1	NA	17	TRBJ1-1	NA	CASSDPLGGTENTEAFF	TGTGCCAGCAGTGATCCGCTCGGGGGGACGGAAAACACTGAAGCTTTCTTT
TRBV6-5	NA	12	TRBJ2-3	NA	CASSRSADTQYF	TGTGCCAGCAGTCGTAGCGCAGATACGCAGTATTTT
TRBV18	NA	12	TRBJ2-7	NA	CASSGGTYEQYF	TGTGCCAGCTCAGGAGGGACTTACGAGCAGTACTTC
TRBV7-8	NA	14	TRBJ2-7	NA	CASSLEWGLGEQYF	TGTGCCAGCAGCTTAGAATGGGGGTTGGGGGAGCAGTACTTC
TRBV6-5	NA	13	TRBJ1-1	NA	CASSYLSNTEAFF	TGTGCCAGCAGTTACTTGTCGAACACTGAAGCTTTCTTT
TRBV5-1	TRBD2	15	TRBJ2-1	NA	CASTPLGGGAGEQFF	TGCGCCAGCACCCCCCTGGGCGGGGGGGCAGGTGAGCAGTTCTTC
TRBV19	NA	14	TRBJ1-1	NA	CASSIVGSGTEAFF	TGTGCCAGTAGTATAGTAGGGTCCGGCACTGAAGCTTTCTTT
TRBV11-2	NA	14	TRBJ1-1	NA	CASSQEGRNTEAFF	TGTGCCAGCAGCCAGGAGGGTCGGAACACTGAAGCTTTCTTT
TRBV3-1/TRBV3-2	TRBD2	18	TRBJ2-1	NA	CASSQDLSGRVFYNEQFF	TGTGCCAGCAGCCAAGATCTGAGCGGGAGGGTATTCTACAATGAGCAGTTCTTC
TRBV7-6	TRBD2	16	TRBJ2-1	NA	CASSSTPFAGGNEQFF	TGTGCCAGCAGCTCAACACCCTTTGCGGGAGGCAATGAGCAGTTCTTC
TRBV11-2	NA	15	TRBJ1-6	once	CASSPRGGYNSPLHF	TGTGCCAGCAGCCCCCGGGGGGGATATAATTCACCCCTCCACTTT
TRBV19	NA	13	TRBJ1-5	NA	CASSGQFNQPQHF	TGTGCCAGCTCCGGACAGTTCAATCAGCCCCAGCATTTT
TRBV19	NA	16	TRBJ1-2	NA	CASSNSPGHLNYGYTF	TGTGCCAGTTCCAATTCTCCGGGACACCTTAACTATGGCTACACCTTC
TRBV5-1	TRBD2	14	TRBJ2-3	NA	CASSLGLVTDTQYF	TGCGCCAGCAGCCTCGGACTAGTCACAGATACGCAGTATTTT
TRBV7-9	NA	14	TRBJ2-7	NA	CASSPWDVGNEQYF	TGTGCCAGCAGCCCCTGGGACGTCGGAAACGAGCAGTACTTC
TRBV19	NA	13	TRBJ2-5	once	CASSGQFQETQYF	TGTGCCAGTAGCGGACAGTTCCAAGAGACCCAGTACTTC
TRBV19	NA	14	TRBJ2-7	NA	CASSIEVDAYEQYF	TGTGCCAGTAGTATAGAGGTAGACGCCTACGAGCAGTACTTC
TRBV11-2	NA	15	TRBJ1-1	NA	CASSLMFSGNTEAFF	TGTGCCAGCAGCTTAATGTTTTCGGGTAACACTGAAGCTTTCTTT
TRBV10-2	TRBD1	14	TRBJ1-4	NA	CASRGTGGRWELFF	TGCGCCAGCAGAGGGACAGGGGGAAGGTGGGAACTGTTTTTT
TRBV18	NA	12	TRBJ1-2	NA	CASSPRDGYYTF	TGTGCCAGCTCGCCACGGGACGGTTACTACACCTTC
TRBV6-5	TRBD2	15	TRBJ2-7	NA	CASITLTSGSYEQYF	TGTGCCAGCATTACCCTGACTAGCGGCTCCTACGAGCAGTACTTC
TRBV19	NA	13	TRBJ2-3	NA	CASSLTSTDTQYF	TGTGCCAGCTCTCTAACTAGCACAGATACGCAGTATTTT
TRBV29-1	TRBD2	13	TRBJ2-1	NA	CSVELAGVSEQFF	TGCAGCGTTGAACTAGCGGGAGTCAGTGAGCAGTTCTTC
TRBV5-6	NA	11	TRBJ1-2	NA	CASTREGGYTF	TGTGCCAGCACCAGGGAAGGAGGCTACACCTTC
TRBV18	TRBD1	17	TRBJ1-2	NA	CASSPATINRGDYGYTF	TGTGCCAGCTCACCGGCTACCATTAACAGGGGAGACTATGGCTACACCTTC
TRBV5-1	TRBD1	15	TRBJ1-3	NA	CASSLAGQGGNTIYF	TGCGCCAGCAGCTTGGCTGGACAGGGAGGAAACACCATATATTTT
TRBV11-2	NA	11	TRBJ2-5	NA	CASSHRETQYF	TGTGCCAGCAGCCACCGAGAGACCCAGTACTTC
TRBV27	NA	13	TRBJ1-6	NA	CASSLGGNSPLHF	TGTGCCAGCAGTTTAGGGGGTAATTCACCCCTCCACTTT
TRBV28	TRBD1	13	TRBJ1-1	NA	CASSRTGGTEAFF	TGTGCCAGCAGCAGGACAGGGGGCACTGAAGCTTTCTTT
TRBV2	NA	14	TRBJ1-1	NA	CASSDPLMNTEAFF	TGTGCCAGCAGTGATCCACTGATGAACACTGAAGCTTTCTTT
TRBV3-1/TRBV3-2	TRBD1	15	TRBJ1-4	NA	CASSQVTGDNEKLFF	TGTGCCAGCAGCCAAGTGACAGGGGATAATGAAAAACTGTTTTTT
TRBV5-4	NA	16	TRBJ1-3	NA	CASSLYQGSSGNTIYF	TGTGCCAGCAGCTTGTACCAGGGATCCTCTGGAAACACCATATATTTT
TRBV6-5	NA	14	TRBJ2-1	NA	CASSYRVSSDEQFF	TGTGCCAGCAGTTACCGGGTTAGCTCCGATGAGCAGTTCTTC
TRBV7-2	NA	13	TRBJ1-3	once	CASSFGSGNTIYF	TGTGCCAGCAGCTTTGGGTCTGGAAACACCATATATTTT
TRBV2	NA	13	TRBJ1-1	NA	CASSEQVQGEAFF	TGTGCCAGCAGTGAACAGGTCCAGGGAGAAGCTTTCTTT
TRBV6-1	NA	13	TRBJ2-7	NA	CASSEEATYEQYF	TGTGCCAGCAGTGAAGAGGCGACCTACGAGCAGTACTTC
TRBV29-1	NA	13	TRBJ1-1	NA	CSVLRPLGTEAFF	TGCAGCGTTCTTCGACCTCTGGGCACTGAAGCTTTCTTT